These 5 T cell receptor beta chains were all obtained from the same sample, sequenced in a study of CD8+CD57+ T cells in acquired aplastic anemia (dated by TCRdb to 2017 to 2018). The reads were generated on an Illumina HiSeq 2000. Genomic DNA served as template for TCR beta VDJ combination and CDR3 sequence profiling. TCRdb's own reprocessing of the public reads used fastp at Q25 and MiXCR and kept productive beta chains. Under each unique CDR3 protein, matching rows form one entry showing the most common genes and DNA. Across this sample there are 200,000 or so distinct CDR3 sequences, with roughly 50% seen only once. Just under 20% of the sample is held by the ten biggest clonotypes. The patients picked for sequencing were ones in whom flow cytometry had shown an expansion of CD8+CD57+ cells. The sample comprised sorted CD4+, CD8+, or CD8+CD57+ T cells (not recorded which) from PBMCs. The receptors were sampled from a human donor with aplastic anemia.

Of note for this clonotype: The CDR3 does not end in the conserved phenylalanine or tryptophan, so this is likely a read error. CDR3 DNA sequence: TGTGCCAGCAGCTTGTCCGCCTACGAGCAGTACCTC. Translated: CASSLSAYEQYL. The chain has TRBV7-2 and TRBJ2-7, with no clear D. Germline loops: CDR1 SGHTA, CDR2 FQGNSA. This CDR3 contains 12 residues. The ends were cut back, 3 bases at V and 2 bases at J, with 5 bases in the middle.

The J gene is TRBJ2-3, the V gene TRBV20-1; TRBD2 matches at 8 bases. The CDR3 covers 16 residues. Per germline, CDR1 DFQATT and CDR2 SNEGSKA (reference sequence). The V segment lost 5 bases and the J segment 0 bases; nucleotides outside the gene matches: 10. The CDR3 DNA follows: TGCAGTGCTGACCACGGCCTAGCGGGTAGCACAGATACGCAGTATTTT. This gives the protein CSADHGLAGSTDTQYF.

This clonotype was counted once. Since no conserved phenylalanine or tryptophan closes the CDR3, a read error is the likely cause. The chain uses TRBV5-1 and TRBJ1-1; D ambiguous. There are 9 residues in the CDR3. V was pared by 0 bases and J by 10 bases, with 1 base between. Germline CDR1 SGHRS, CDR2 YFSETQ. The CDR3 DNA is TGCGCCAGCAGCTTGGGAGCTTTCTCT. It yields the protein CASSLGAFS.

The chain couples TRBV7-6 to TRBJ2-2; 13 bases match TRBD2. The CDR3 extends over 16 amino acids. CDR1 and CDR2 from the germline V gene are SGHVS and FNYEAQ. V lost 5 bases to trimming and J lost 6 bases; unmatched junction nucleotides: 6. The CDR3 region is CASSKGTSGIPGELFF. In DNA, the CDR3 is TGTGCCAGCAGCAAGGGGACTAGCGGGATACCCGGGGAGCTGTTTTTT.

As regards this clonotype: Being one base from a much bigger clone, this may be a read error. The chain employs TRBV5-4 and TRBJ1-5; D not resolved. Germline values: CDR1 SGHNT, CDR2 YYREEE (reference sequence). Between the trimmed V and J ends, which lost 3 bases and 6 bases, there was a span of 19 bases. The CDR3 covers 16 residues. The CDR3 protein is CASSWEGRRFGQPQHF. The CDR3 nucleotides read TGTGCCAGCAGCTGGGAGGGCCGGAGATTCGGTCAGCCCCAGCATTTT.